The 22 T cell receptor beta chains listed next were all sequenced from one sample in a study of blood T cell repertoires in COVID-19. Only in-frame clones appear in the TCRdb table, and some are missing; sequencing was by immunoSEQ multiplex PCR. The sample holds some 130,000 clones, approximately 78% seen once. The sequenced material came from peripheral blood. These receptors all stem from a man aged 55 to 70 who had recovered from COVID-19.

This clone was found once. This CDR3 is CASSLATGGRKGYTF. The CDR3 coding sequence is TGTGCCAGCAGTTTAGCCACAGGGGGAAGGAAAGGCTACACCTTC. The rearrangement joins TRBV28 to TRBJ1-2, with TRBD1 matching 8 bases. Germline assignment: CDR1 MDHEN and CDR2 SYDVKM. Germline trimming cut 2 bases from V and 8 bases from J; bases unmatched to any gene: 10. CDR3 length: 15 residues.

V and J are TRBV19 and TRBJ2-3; possibly TRBD2 for D (7 bases). Germline V gives CDR1 LNHDA, CDR2 SQIVND (reference sequence). V was clipped by 3 bases and J by 5 bases, with 15 bases between them. The CDR3 totals 15 residues. The CDR3: CASSMRGGAVDTQYF. For the CDR3, the DNA is TGTGCCAGTAGTATGAGGGGGGGGGCCGTAGATACGCAGTATTTT.

This chain links TRBV30 with TRBJ1-2; maybe TRBD1 (5 bases). With 3 bases removed from V and 1 base from J, the gap between germline ends came to 12 bases. The CDR3 runs 14 residues. The germline V gene encodes CDR1 GTSNPN and CDR2 SVGIG (reference sequence). The CDR3 DNA reads TGTGCCTGGAGCGGAGGGGTGGATAACTATGGCTACACCTTC. It yields the protein CAWSGGVDNYGYTF.

The chain couples TRBV11-2 to TRBJ2-1; 7 bases line up with TRBD2. The germline gives CDR1 SGHAT, CDR2 FQNNGV. Unmatched junction bases numbered 2, after V lost 5 bases and J lost 7 bases. This CDR3 contains 12 residues. The CDR3 DNA sequence: TGTGCCAGCAGCGTGGGGGGGAATGAGCAGTTCTTC. This sequence encodes CASSVGGNEQFF.

The chain employs TRBV3-1 (or the pseudogene TRBV3-2) and TRBJ1-3; D ambiguous. Deletions cut 4 bases from V and 4 bases from J, with 14 bases between. The CDR3 covers 15 residues. Germline V gene data show CDR1 as LGHDT and CDR2 as YNNKEL (reference sequence). DNA for the CDR3: TGTGCCAGCAGCCCACCAAGGACTGCGGGAAACACCATATATTTT. Translation gives CASSPPRTAGNTIYF.

This chain's CDR3 is CASSSTPPDRGEKLFF. CDR3 in DNA: TGCGCCAGCAGCTCTACACCTCCGGACAGGGGCGAAAAACTGTTTTTT. The chain has TRBV5-1 and TRBJ1-4, with 9 bases that match TRBD1. Trimming removed 3 bases from V and 8 bases from J; junction bases left unmatched: 11. CDR3 length: 16 residues. Germline V gene data show CDR1 as SGHRS and CDR2 as YFSETQ.

The chain combines TRBV9 with TRBJ2-3; TRBD1 matches 7 bases. J gave up 1 base and V 0 bases, and 5 bases lay outside the gene matches. Germline V CDR1 and CDR2: SGDLS, YYNGEE. The CDR3 spans 16 residues. Here the CDR3 DNA reads TGTGCCAGCAGCGTAGGAAGAGGGGGCGGCACAGATACGCAGTATTTT. This sequence encodes CASSVGRGGGTDTQYF.

The chain uses TRBV30 and TRBJ1-1; the match to TRBD1 covers 7 bases. Looked up from germline, CDR1 is GTSNPN and CDR2 is SVGIG (reference sequence). J gave up 4 bases and V 0 bases, and 8 bases lay outside the gene matches. This CDR3 region has 15 residues. The CDR3 loop reads CAWSVLGQGGTEAFF. The DNA of the CDR3 is TGTGCCTGGAGTGTACTAGGGCAGGGGGGCACTGAAGCTTTCTTT.

The gene calls are TRBV10-3 and TRBJ2-2, with no clear D. This CDR3 has 14 residues. The V gene's germline CDR1 is ENHRY and CDR2 SYGVKD. V was clipped by 2 bases and J by 3 bases, with 7 bases between them. The CDR3 here is CAISEGPDTGELFF. In nucleotides, the CDR3 is TGTGCCATCAGTGAGGGGCCCGACACCGGGGAGCTGTTTTTT.

This rearrangement joins TRBV9 to TRBJ2-5, with a possible D match to TRBD1 (6 bases). Germline V gene data show CDR1 as SGDLS and CDR2 as YYNGEE. The CDR3 is 14 residues long. V was trimmed by 3 bases and J by 2 bases, leaving 11 bases between them. The CDR3 region is CASSGRTVQETQYF. The CDR3 nucleotides are TGTGCCAGCAGCGGAAGGACAGTTCAAGAGACCCAGTACTTC.

The chain recombines TRBV4-1 with TRBJ2-3; 10 bases are a match to TRBD2. CDR1 is MGHRA and CDR2 is YSYEKL in the germline V gene. This CDR3 spans 15 amino acids. V was pared by 4 bases and J by 2 bases, with 3 bases of the junction left unmatched. The CDR3 reads CASSLAGGITDTQYF. The CDR3 DNA is TGCGCCAGCAGCCTAGCGGGAGGAATCACAGATACGCAGTATTTT.

This chain links TRBV5-4 with TRBJ2-3, with TRBD2 matching over 10 bases. V was pared by 4 bases and J by 4 bases, with 3 bases of the junction left unmatched. Germline V gives CDR1 SGHNT, CDR2 YYREEE (reference sequence). CDR3 size: 14 residues. The CDR3 DNA reads TGTGCCAGCAGCGGGGGACTAGCGCCAGATACGCAGTATTTT. Its translation: CASSGGLAPDTQYF.

The chain recombines TRBV28 with TRBJ1-6; 8 bases fit TRBD1. The CDR3 extends over 15 amino acids. Trimming took 4 bases from V and 6 from J; bases not matched to a gene: 5. Looked up from germline, CDR1 is MDHEN and CDR2 is SYDVKM. The CDR3 DNA reads TGTGCCAGCAGTTCCCAGGGGGCGCTTAATTCACCCCTCCACTTT. It yields the protein CASSSQGALNSPLHF.

V and J are TRBV19 and TRBJ1-2, with D possibly TRBD1 on 5 matching bases. The CDR3 has 16 residues. Looked up from germline, CDR1 is LNHDA and CDR2 is SQIVND (reference sequence). V lost 3 bases and J 0 bases, leaving 14 bases between the germline ends. The CDR3 region is CASSILSTAANYGYTF. CDR3 DNA sequence: TGTGCCAGTAGTATCCTATCGACAGCAGCTAACTATGGCTACACCTTC.

CDR3 in DNA: TGTGCCAGCAGCCAAGAATGGACACCCGTCTATGGCTACACCTTC. Residues: CASSQEWTPVYGYTF. The genes are TRBV3-1 (or the pseudogene TRBV3-2) and TRBJ1-2; weak D call: TRBD1 (5 bases). Trimming pared 0 bases from V and 4 bases from J, leaving 12 bases between. This CDR3 has 15 amino acids. Germline V gene lookup returns CDR1 LGHDT and CDR2 YNNKEL (reference sequence).

A few counts support this clone. This sequence joins TRBV2 and TRBJ1-5; weak D call: TRBD1 (6 bases). With 0 bases removed from V and 2 bases from J, the gap between germline ends came to 23 bases. The CDR3 consists of 20 residues. Germline V gives CDR1 SNHLY, CDR2 FYNNEI. The CDR3 coding sequence is TGTGCCAGCAGTGAAGCGTTAGCCAGGGGAATCACGATGGGCAATCAGCCCCAGCATTTT. Protein product: CASSEALARGITMGNQPQHF.

The rearrangement uses TRBV19 and TRBJ1-5, with 8 bases lining up with TRBD1. Unmatched junction bases numbered 6, after V lost 7 bases and J lost 7 bases. The CDR3 loop spans 13 amino acids. The V gene's germline CDR1 is LNHDA and CDR2 SQIVND (reference sequence). CDR3 DNA sequence: TGTGCCAGTAATCCGGACAGGGAACAGCCCCAGCATTTT. It is translated as CASNPDREQPQHF.

The chain has TRBV4-2 and TRBJ1-3; no reliable D call. The length of the CDR3 is 17 residues. Germline CDR1 LGHNA, CDR2 YNFKEQ. V gave up 1 base and J gave up 3 bases, with 16 bases separating them. The CDR3 spells CASSQGYRGSGGNTIYF. DNA for the CDR3: TGTGCCAGCAGCCAAGGCTATCGGGGTTCGGGTGGAAACACCATATATTTT.

The rearrangement uses TRBV6-1 and TRBJ2-5, with 10 bases that match TRBD1. This CDR3 has 16 amino acids. After removal of 3 bases from V and 3 bases from J, the junction contained 7 bases not matched to a gene. CDR1 and CDR2 (germline): MNHNS, SASEGT. This chain's CDR3 is CASSEAGTGAEETQYF. The CDR3 DNA follows: TGTGCCAGCAGTGAGGCCGGGACAGGGGCCGAAGAGACCCAGTACTTC.

This sequence joins TRBV10-3 and TRBJ1-1; TRBD1 aligns across 8 bases. J lost 2 bases, V lost 10 bases, and 12 bases had no gene match. The CDR3 spans 15 residues. Per the germline V gene, CDR1 is ENHRY and CDR2 is SYGVKD. CDR3 sequence: CANRASTGENTEAFF. In nucleotides, the CDR3 is TGTGCCAACCGCGCCTCGACAGGGGAAAACACTGAAGCTTTCTTT.

The chain is built from TRBV5-1 and TRBJ1-1; 7 nucleotides line up with TRBD1. Germline V CDR1 and CDR2: SGHRS, YFSETQ. J gave up 0 bases and V 4 bases, and 9 bases lay outside the gene matches. This CDR3 contains 16 residues. The CDR3 coding sequence is TGCGCCAGCAGCATTCAGGGGGATAAGGTGAACACTGAAGCTTTCTTT. Translation: CASSIQGDKVNTEAFF. Full variable domain (outside the CDR3, taken from reference TRBV5-1 and TRBJ1-1): KAGVTQTPRYLIKTRGQQVTLSCSPISGHRSVSWYQQTPGQGLQFLFEYFSETQRNKGNFPGRFSGRQFSNSRSEMNVSTLELGDSALYLCASSIQGDKVNTEAFFGQGTRLTVV.

This chain connects TRBV11-1 to TRBJ1-3, with D tentatively TRBD1 (6 bases). This CDR3 comprises 16 residues. Germline V gives CDR1 SGHAT, CDR2 FQDESV (reference sequence). V lost 5 bases and J 0 bases, leaving 14 bases between the germline ends. The DNA for the CDR3 is TGTGCCAGCAGCCGCAACAGGGAGTACTCTGGAAACACCATATATTTT. Amino acids: CASSRNREYSGNTIYF.